The sample holds many counts of the clone carrying this T cell receptor beta chain. This sample was included in a study of T cells in Graves' hyperthyroidism and ophthalmopathy. Researchers amplified the TCR beta CDR3 regions from RNA transcripts. First-round RT-PCR targeting the TCR CDR3 was performed with the HTBI primer set. In TCRdb, the multiplex PCR reads were re-called with MiXCR into one record per CDR3 protein. Of around 350,000 distinct CDR3 sequences listed, about 20% are singletons. Germline trimming cut 0 bases from V and 7 bases from J; bases unmatched to any gene: 2. The germline V gene has CDR1 SGHRS and CDR2 YFSETQ. CDR3 length: 14 residues.

The sequenced sample consisted of blood. The V and J genes are TRBV5-1 and TRBJ1-5; 9 bases match TRBD1. The source is a woman under 30 with Graves' hyperthyroidism. The CDR3 loop is CASSLDGQGQPQHF. As DNA, the CDR3 is TGCGCCAGCAGCTTGGATGGACAGGGGCAGCCCCAGCATTTT. The variable domain in full, completed from reference TRBV5-1 and TRBJ1-5, reads KAGVTQTPRYLIKTRGQQVTLSCSPISGHRSVSWYQQTPGQGLQFLFEYFSETQRNKGNFPGRFSGRQFSNSRSEMNVSTLELGDSALYLCASSLDGQGQPQHFGDGTRLSIL.